This passage covers 22 T cell receptor beta chains from one sample sequenced in a study of Ad26.COV2.S vaccination and SARS-CoV-2 variants. The treatment: roughly 20 received Ad26.COV2.S at low or high dose, single or two shots; about 5 received placebo; per-sample allocation not given. Material that was analyzed had been drawn on day 63 after the first vaccine or placebo injection. Libraries were prepared by immunoSEQ multiplex PCR; TCRdb keeps only in-frame clonotypes and omits some of them. The table shows about 400,000 clones, with roughly nine tenths occurring only once. This specimen was peripheral blood, taken in a trial of Ad26.COV2.S vaccine versus placebo. These receptors were collected from a person between 18 and 65 years old who received the Ad26.COV2.S COVID-19 vaccine or a placebo.

The chain has TRBV7-8 and TRBJ2-2; a weak D match, TRBD1 (6 bases). The CDR3 runs 15 residues. V lost 4 bases and J lost 5, with 14 bases in between. Germline CDR1 SGHVS, CDR2 FQNEAQ. CDR3 region: CASSSRGVATGELFF. CDR3 coding DNA: TGTGCCAGCAGCTCCAGGGGAGTGGCGACCGGGGAGCTGTTTTTT. The full variable domain, completed using reference TRBV7-8 and TRBJ2-2, is GAGVSQSPRYKVAKRGQDVALRCDPISGHVSLFWYQQALGQGPEFLTYFQNEAQLDKSGLPSDRFFAERPEGSVSTLKIQRTQQEDSAVYLCASSSRGVATGELFFGEGSRLTVL.

This chain connects TRBV19 to TRBJ2-7; D gene ambiguous. V was cut by 5 bases and J by 5 bases, with 19 bases left in between. This CDR3 comprises 15 residues. Germline assignment: CDR1 LNHDA and CDR2 SQIVND (reference sequence). The CDR3 nucleotides are TGTGCCAGTAGTCCCATCTCCGGAATCAGAAACGAGCAGTACTTC. Translation: CASSPISGIRNEQYF.

V is TRBV18 and J is TRBJ2-3; 10 bases are shared with TRBD1. Trimming at V came to 6 bases and at J to 0 bases, leaving 6 bases not matched to a gene. CDR1 and CDR2 from the germline V gene are KGHSH and LQKENI. The CDR3 contains 16 residues. CDR3 residues: CASSRPGQGSTDTQYF. The CDR3 DNA reads TGTGCCAGCTCGCGACCGGGACAGGGGAGCACAGATACGCAGTATTTT.

J is TRBJ2-7 and V is TRBV7-2; D is unresolved. CDR3 size: 13 residues. V was shortened by 1 base and J by 4 bases, with 8 bases between the two germline ends. The germline gives CDR1 SGHTA, CDR2 FQGNSA. The CDR3 sequence is CASSLGRSYEQYF. The DNA for the CDR3 is TGTGCCAGCAGCTTAGGAAGATCTTACGAGCAGTACTTC.

The chain uses TRBV2 and TRBJ1-6; tentatively, D is TRBD1 (5 bases). The CDR3 sequence is 13 residues long. The V end lost 5 bases, the J end lost 10 bases, and 12 bases lay between the germline ends. CDR1 is SNHLY, CDR2 FYNNEI, per germline. CDR3 protein: CASSIVGGSPLHF. CDR3 nucleotide sequence: TGTGCCAGCAGTATTGTTGGGGGATCACCCCTCCACTTT.

The chain is built from TRBV6-5 and TRBJ1-2; D uncertain. Germline V gives CDR1 MNHEY, CDR2 SVGAGI. This CDR3 has 13 residues. V was trimmed by 7 bases and J by 2 bases, leaving 11 bases between them. In nucleotides, the CDR3 is TGTGCCAGCATCCCCTCCCCAAACTATGGCTACACCTTC. Its translation: CASIPSPNYGYTF.

V is TRBV19 and J is TRBJ2-1, with D possibly being TRBD1 (5 bases). Trimming took off 1 base at V and 7 bases at J, with 11 bases between the two ends. CDR1 and CDR2 from the germline V gene are LNHDA and SQIVND (reference sequence). This CDR3 region has 14 residues. For the CDR3, the DNA is TGTGCCAGTAGTATAGGGGGCTCGTGGAATGAGCAGTTCTTC. It is translated as CASSIGGSWNEQFF.

The rearrangement links TRBV3-1 (or the pseudogene TRBV3-2) to TRBJ1-2; no reliable D call. Germline CDR1 is LGHDT and CDR2 is YNNKEL (reference sequence). This CDR3 region has 15 residues. Trimming pared 0 bases from V and 6 bases from J, leaving 14 bases between. DNA for the CDR3: TGTGCCAGCAGCCAAGATATTTTGGGGTACGATGGCTACACCTTC. Protein sequence: CASSQDILGYDGYTF.

This clone was recorded once. V and J are TRBV19 and TRBJ2-2; 7 bases map to TRBD1. The CDR3 length is 16 residues. Trimming took 7 bases from V and 5 from J; bases not matched to a gene: 13. From germline, CDR1 is LNHDA and CDR2 SQIVND (reference sequence). The CDR3 region is CASNDPGQWSTGELFF. The CDR3 bases are TGTGCCAGTAACGACCCGGGACAGTGGTCGACCGGGGAGCTGTTTTTT.

This clone was seen a handful of times. Other DNA sequences from this sample encode an identical CDR3 as well. The chain joins TRBV7-9 to TRBJ2-7, with a weak D call TRBD1 (5 bases). CDR1 and CDR2 from the germline V gene are SEHNR and FQNEAQ (reference sequence). Trimming left V 5 bases short and J 0 bases short, with 8 bases between. This CDR3 region has 13 residues. In nucleotides, the CDR3 is TGTGCCAGCAGCCTAGACAGCTCCTACGAGCAGTACTTC. It yields the protein CASSLDSSYEQYF.

The V and J genes are TRBV29-1 and TRBJ2-3; D is possibly TRBD2 (7 bases). Trimming removed 1 base at V and 6 bases at J, with 23 bases between. This CDR3 is 17 amino acids long. Germline V gives CDR1 SQVTM, CDR2 ANQGSEA. The CDR3 reads CSVEGKWGHGGPDTQYF. For the CDR3, the DNA is TGCAGCGTTGAAGGGAAGTGGGGACACGGGGGGCCCGATACGCAGTATTTT.

V is TRBV19 and J is TRBJ2-1; D is possibly TRBD2 (7 bases). The germline gives CDR1 LNHDA, CDR2 SQIVND (reference sequence). The CDR3 is 16 amino acids. The V end lost 3 bases, the J end lost 6 bases, and 18 bases lay between the germline ends. Here the CDR3 reads CASSIAWGGGGNEQFF. CDR3 nucleotides: TGTGCCAGTAGTATCGCCTGGGGGGGCGGTGGCAATGAGCAGTTCTTC.

This clone was found once. V gene TRBV5-8 combines with J gene TRBJ2-7; D not certain. The germline V gene has CDR1 SGHTS and CDR2 YDEGEE. This CDR3 spans 12 amino acids. Trimming pared 1 base from V and 6 bases from J, leaving 8 bases between. DNA of the CDR3: TGTGCCAGCAGCTTGTTACTGTTCGAGCAGTACTTC. It yields the protein CASSLLLFEQYF.

The chain links TRBV7-9 to TRBJ1-1; no reliable D call. This CDR3 is 11 amino acids long. Germline V CDR1 and CDR2: SEHNR, FQNEAQ (reference sequence). The V end was cut by 5 bases, the J end by 11 bases, with 12 bases between. The chain's CDR3 is CASSPLVEAFF. The CDR3, as DNA: TGTGCCAGCAGCCCCCTGGTAGAGGCTTTCTTT.

The rearrangement links TRBV9 to TRBJ2-7, with D uncertain. The CDR3 length is 15 residues. Germline CDR1 and CDR2: SGDLS and YYNGEE. V lost 2 bases and J 3 bases, leaving 15 bases between the germline ends. For the CDR3, the DNA is TGTGCCAGCAGCGTGGGTCCTCCTGAACTCTACGAGCAGTACTTC. It is translated as CASSVGPPELYEQYF.

The V call is TRBV28, the J call TRBJ1-2; 10 bases match TRBD1. The CDR3 is 17 residues long. Looked up from germline, CDR1 is MDHEN and CDR2 is SYDVKM. V shed 6 bases, J shed 4 bases, and the junction held 14 bases outside the gene matches. In nucleotides, the CDR3 is TGTGCCAGCAGAGCAGGGACAGGGGAATACAGGATCTATGGCTACACCTTC. Translated, it gives CASRAGTGEYRIYGYTF.

V gene TRBV5-1 combines with J gene TRBJ1-4; D gene uncertain. Germline CDR1 SGHRS, CDR2 YFSETQ. This CDR3 contains 17 residues. V lost 2 bases to trimming and J lost 0 bases, with 14 bases between them. In DNA form, the CDR3 reads TGCGCCAGCAGCTTCAAAACCACCTCAGCAACTAATGAAAAACTGTTTTTT. This sequence encodes CASSFKTTSATNEKLFF.

The chain couples TRBV27 to TRBJ1-2; 8 bases fit TRBD1. Germline trimming cut 5 bases from V and 5 bases from J; bases unmatched to any gene: 4. The V gene's germline CDR1 is MNHEY and CDR2 SMNVEV (reference sequence). This CDR3 region has 13 residues. CDR3 nucleotide sequence: TGTGCCAGCAGTGAGGGACAGGCATATGGCTACACCTTC. Translated, it gives CASSEGQAYGYTF.

Here the CDR3 reads CATSREGTFPKGTDTQYF. CDR3 nucleotide sequence: TGTGCCACCAGCAGAGAAGGTACATTCCCCAAGGGCACAGATACGCAGTATTTT. The J gene is TRBJ2-3, the V gene TRBV15; D unresolved. Trimming shortened V by 0 bases and J by 1 base, and 17 bases separated the two germline ends. CDR1 is LNHNV and CDR2 is YYDKDF in the germline V gene (reference sequence). This CDR3 has 18 amino acids.

This chain joins TRBV4-2 and TRBJ1-2, with TRBD1 as a possible D gene (5 bases). The CDR3 consists of 14 residues. Germline V lookup: CDR1 LGHNA, CDR2 YNFKEQ. V was shortened by 5 bases and J by 1 base, with 11 bases between the two germline ends. The CDR3 here is CASSSGGVNYGYTF. The CDR3 region has the DNA TGTGCCAGCAGCTCGGGGGGGGTTAACTATGGCTACACCTTC.

J is TRBJ2-5 and V is TRBV6-5, with 14 nucleotides matching TRBD2. The CDR3 extends over 15 amino acids. V shed 7 bases and J 4 bases; nucleotides not matched to a gene: 5. Germline loops: CDR1 MNHEY, CDR2 SVGAGI. The CDR3 DNA reads as TGTGCCAGCACTGGACTAGCGGGGGGTCTAGAGACCCAGTACTTC. Translating it yields CASTGLAGGLETQYF.

The chain combines TRBV11-1 with TRBJ2-1; D gene uncertain. Per the germline V gene, CDR1 is SGHAT and CDR2 is FQDESV (reference sequence). The CDR3 covers 15 residues. V was shortened by 5 bases and J by 1 base, with 12 bases between the two germline ends. This CDR3 is CASSTSDRSYNEQFF. The CDR3 nucleotides read TGTGCCAGCAGCACCTCTGATAGGTCCTACAATGAGCAGTTCTTC.